The clone carrying this T cell receptor (beta chain) was seen only a few times. Its antigen is unidentified. The sample originates from a study of Tregs in tolerant kidney transplant recipients. This CDR3 comprises 15 residues. Trimming stripped 2 bases from V and 3 bases from J, with 13 bases between. Germline assignment: CDR1 SGDLS and CDR2 YYNGEE. Clones were read by immunoSEQ multiplex PCR, and TCRdb kept only the in-frame ones, dropping some. The table records more than 2,500 clones, around 41% of them present only once. V is TRBV9 and J is TRBJ2-3, with D perhaps TRBD1 or TRBD2 (5 bases each). The clonotype comes from a human donor in good health. The source material was Tregs from blood grown in culture. CDR3 region: CASSVWGRGTDTQYF. The CDR3 DNA reads as TGTGCCAGCAGCGTTTGGGGACGGGGAACAGATACGCAGTATTTT.